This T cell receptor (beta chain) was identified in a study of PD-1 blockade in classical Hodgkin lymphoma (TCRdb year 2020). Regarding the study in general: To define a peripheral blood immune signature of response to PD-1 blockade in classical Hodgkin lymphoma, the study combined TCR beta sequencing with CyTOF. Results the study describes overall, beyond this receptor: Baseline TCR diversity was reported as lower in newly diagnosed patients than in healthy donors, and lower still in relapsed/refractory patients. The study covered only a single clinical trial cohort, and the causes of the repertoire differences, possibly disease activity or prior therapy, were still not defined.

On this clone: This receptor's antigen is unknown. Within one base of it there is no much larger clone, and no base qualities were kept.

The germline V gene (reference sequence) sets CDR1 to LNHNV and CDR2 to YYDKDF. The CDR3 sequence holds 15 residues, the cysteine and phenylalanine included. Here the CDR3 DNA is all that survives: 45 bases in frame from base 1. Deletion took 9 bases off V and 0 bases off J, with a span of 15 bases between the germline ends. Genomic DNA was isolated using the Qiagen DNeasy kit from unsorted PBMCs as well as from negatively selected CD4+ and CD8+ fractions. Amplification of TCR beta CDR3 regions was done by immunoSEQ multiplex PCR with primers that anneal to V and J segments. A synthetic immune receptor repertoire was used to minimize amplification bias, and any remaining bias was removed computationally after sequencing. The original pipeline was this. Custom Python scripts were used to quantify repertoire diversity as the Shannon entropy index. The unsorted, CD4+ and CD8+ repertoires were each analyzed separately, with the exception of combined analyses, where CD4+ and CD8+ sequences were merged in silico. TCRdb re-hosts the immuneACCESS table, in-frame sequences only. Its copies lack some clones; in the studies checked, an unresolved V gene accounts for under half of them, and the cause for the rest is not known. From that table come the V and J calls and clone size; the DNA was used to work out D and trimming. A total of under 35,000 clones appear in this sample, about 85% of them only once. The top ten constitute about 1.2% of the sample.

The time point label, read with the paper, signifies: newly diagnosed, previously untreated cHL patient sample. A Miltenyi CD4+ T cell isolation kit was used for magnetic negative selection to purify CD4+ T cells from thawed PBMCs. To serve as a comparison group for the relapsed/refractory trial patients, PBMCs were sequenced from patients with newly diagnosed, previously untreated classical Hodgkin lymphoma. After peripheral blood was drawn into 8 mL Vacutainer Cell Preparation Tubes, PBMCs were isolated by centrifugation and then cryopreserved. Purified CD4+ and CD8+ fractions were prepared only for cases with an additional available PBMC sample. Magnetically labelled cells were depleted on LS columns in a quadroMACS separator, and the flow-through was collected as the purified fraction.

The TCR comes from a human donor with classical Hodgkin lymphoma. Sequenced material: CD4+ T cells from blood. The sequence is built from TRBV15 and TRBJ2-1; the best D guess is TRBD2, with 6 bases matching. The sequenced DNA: TGTGCCACATATAGGGCCGGGAGCTCCTACAATGAGCAGTTCTTC. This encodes CATYRAGSSYNEQFF.